This T cell receptor beta chain derives from a study of Ad26.COV2.S vaccination and SARS-CoV-2 variants. Study results and limitations: In TCR breadth and depth analyses, total T cell responses may have been underestimated. Reportedly, spike-specific CD8+ and CD4+ T cell responses achieved substantial breadth once vaccination had taken place. Non-spike TCR breadth showed similarity between vaccine and placebo recipients.

As for this clone: Its antigen remains unidentified.

TCRdb's copy holds only in-frame clones and misses some; the assay was immunoSEQ multiplex PCR. The table records approximately 140,000 clones, more than 80% of them present only once. V was shortened by 5 bases and J by 5 bases, with 7 bases between the two germline ends. This CDR3 has 12 residues. Germline CDR1 and CDR2: SEHNR and FQNEAQ (reference sequence). The V and J genes are TRBV7-9 and TRBJ2-1; no clear D. This TCR was recovered from a human donor who had recovered from COVID-19. Source: peripheral blood, taken after recovery from COVID-19. The CDR3: CASSPQNNEQFF. The DNA of the CDR3 is TGTGCCAGCAGCCCTCAGAACAATGAGCAGTTCTTC.